These T cell receptor beta chains were read from a single sample in a study of blood T cell repertoires in COVID-19. TCRdb keeps only in-frame clones here, not all; method: immunoSEQ multiplex PCR. The sample holds about 280,000 clones; approximately 83% are singletons and the top ten take roughly 10%. The material sequenced was peripheral blood. These receptors originate from a woman in her forties or fifties who had recovered from COVID-19. The CDR3 runs from the conserved cysteine through the conserved F or W. D genes are given only for firm matches. Rows may omit the clone size; those that give it use once, few, many or a size class.

j_call v_call clone_size d_call cdr3_aa cdr3_nt
TRBJ1-6 TRBV7-8 . . CASSPGSSYNSPLHF TGTGCCAGCAGCCCCGGTTCTTCCTATAATTCACCCCTCCACTTT
TRBJ1-1 TRBV18 few TRBD1 CASLGGGWDTEAFF TGTGCCAGCCTCGGAGGGGGCTGGGACACTGAAGCTTTCTTT
TRBJ2-1 TRBV28 . . CASSSRGEQFF TGTGCCAGCAGCTCCAGGGGTGAGCAGTTCTTC
TRBJ2-7 TRBV5-1 . . CASSLGAGGRIPHEQYF TGCGCCAGCAGCTTGGGGGCTGGGGGCCGAATTCCCCACGAGCAGTACTTC
TRBJ1-5 TRBV27 . TRBD1 CASSLGTGGGPQHF TGTGCCAGCAGTTTAGGGACAGGGGGAGGGCCCCAGCATTTT
TRBJ1-5 TRBV28 . . CASSTHREGGNQPQHF TGTGCCAGCAGTACCCACCGGGAGGGGGGTAATCAGCCCCAGCATTTT
TRBJ1-6 TRBV11-2 . . CASSVGQSSYNSPLHF TGTGCCAGCTCGGTGGGGCAGAGCTCCTATAATTCACCCCTCCACTTT
TRBJ2-5 TRBV5-6 . TRBD1 CASSFRGLLETQYF TGTGCCAGCAGCTTTAGGGGGCTGCTGGAGACCCAGTACTTC
TRBJ2-1 TRBV9 . . CASSVAPSEYDEQFF TGTGCCAGCAGCGTAGCCCCTAGCGAGTACGATGAGCAGTTCTTC
TRBJ1-2 TRBV5-8 . . CASRTRTAYYGYTF TGTGCCAGCAGGACCCGGACAGCGTACTATGGCTACACCTTC
TRBJ1-5 TRBV28 . TRBD1 CASTLPTGGIQPQHF TGTGCCAGCACCCTCCCGACAGGGGGCATTCAGCCCCAGCATTTT